The 31 T cell receptor beta chains below all came from one sample that was sequenced in a study of blood T cells in healthy people across ages. For the second PCR, which ran for roughly 6 to 12 cycles, a sample-barcoded 5' primer and a J-beta primer mix were used. TCRdb reanalysed the 5' RACE reads using MiXCR and keeps one entry per CDR3 protein. The repertoire has 890,000 or so distinct CDR3 sequences, less than 80% of them found once; the top ten carry 28%. Input material: blood. The receptors derive from a man in his thirties or forties in good health.

This clonotype was seen a handful of times. This chain connects TRBV12-3 or TRBV12-4 to TRBJ2-4, with 12 bases matching TRBD1. Trimming at V came to 5 bases and at J to 5 bases, leaving 10 bases not matched to a gene. There are 17 residues in the CDR3. As DNA, the CDR3 is TGTGCCAGCAGTCTCGGGACAGGGGGCGCGTATGAAAACATTCAGTACTTC. This gives the protein CASSLGTGGAYENIQYF.

The J gene is TRBJ2-2, the V gene TRBV29-1; 8 nucleotides match TRBD1. The CDR3 has 13 residues. Germline V gene data show CDR1 as SQVTM and CDR2 as ANQGSEA. J was trimmed by 4 bases and V by 7 bases; bases with no gene match: 5. Written as DNA, the CDR3 is TGCAGCGCTGGACAGGGTAGCACCGGGGAGCTGTTTTTT. Residues: CSAGQGSTGELFF.

This chain connects TRBV4-2 to TRBJ2-3, with 9 bases aligning to TRBD2. This CDR3 has 16 amino acids. Germline V gene sequence: CDR1 LGHNA, CDR2 YNFKEQ. The V gene end was trimmed by 0 bases and the J gene end by 4 bases; junction bases not matched to a gene: 5. CDR3 bases: TGTGCCAGCAGCCAAGAAAGGGCGGGAGGGCCAGATACGCAGTATTTT. Amino acid sequence: CASSQERAGGPDTQYF.

This clonotype was recorded only once. V gene TRBV28 combines with J gene TRBJ1-5, with TRBD1 matching over 10 bases. The CDR3 spans 16 residues. Trimming removed 6 bases from V and 6 bases from J; junction bases left unmatched: 11. Germline assignment: CDR1 MDHEN and CDR2 SYDVKM. The CDR3 DNA follows: TGTGCCAGCAGGCGATATGGACAGGGGGGGGCTCAGCCCCAGCATTTT. Its protein is CASRRYGQGGAQPQHF.

The chain couples TRBV11-2 to TRBJ2-7, with a weak D call TRBD2 (5 bases). Deletions cut 5 bases from V and 2 bases from J, with 16 bases between. The CDR3 loop spans 15 amino acids. CDR1 and CDR2 from the germline V gene are SGHAT and FQNNGV. The CDR3 here is CASSRAMDSTYEQYF. DNA of the CDR3: TGTGCCAGCAGCCGGGCCATGGACTCAACCTACGAGCAGTACTTC.

This clonotype was seen once. V and J are TRBV25-1 and TRBJ2-3; 11 nucleotides agree with TRBD2. Unmatched junction bases numbered 15, after V lost 1 base and J lost 0 bases. The CDR3 has 21 amino acids. The germline CDR1 and CDR2 sequences are MGHDK and SYGVNS. CDR3 coding DNA: TGTGCCAGCAGTGAATTCGGGCTAGCGGGGGGACCAGCGACTAGCACAGATACGCAGTATTTT. Translation gives CASSEFGLAGGPATSTDTQYF. Filled out from reference TRBV25-1 and TRBJ2-3, the complete variable domain reads EADIYQTPRYLVIGTGKKITLECSQTMGHDKMYWYQQDPGMELHLIHYSYGVNSTEKGDLSSESTVSRIRTEHFPLTLESARPSHTSQYLCASSEFGLAGGPATSTDTQYFGPGTRLTVL.

The V gene is TRBV12-3 or TRBV12-4, the J gene TRBJ2-7; 9 bases match TRBD1. J lost 6 bases, V lost 6 bases, and 6 bases had no gene match. The CDR3 covers 13 residues. The CDR3 DNA is TGTGCCAGCAGCCTAGAGACAGGGGGCGAGCAGTACTTC. Its translation: CASSLETGGEQYF.

V usage is TRBV4-2 and J usage is TRBJ2-4; 8 positions match TRBD1. V gave up 2 bases and J gave up 9 bases; unmatched junction bases: 6. The CDR3 contains 14 residues. CDR1 is LGHNA, CDR2 YNFKEQ, per germline. CDR3 nucleotide sequence: TGTGCCAGCAGCCAAAGACAGGGGACGGGCATTCAGTACTTC. Residues: CASSQRQGTGIQYF.

V gene TRBV7-9 combines with J gene TRBJ2-7; D might be TRBD1 (6 bases). There are 14 residues in the CDR3. Trimming shortened V by 1 base and J by 6 bases, and 13 bases separated the two germline ends. CDR1 and CDR2 from the germline V gene are SEHNR and FQNEAQ (reference sequence). The CDR3 sequence is CASSLVSRGGEQYF. CDR3 coding DNA: TGTGCCAGCAGCTTAGTCTCCAGGGGCGGCGAGCAGTACTTC.

This chain connects TRBV27 to TRBJ1-6; 8 nucleotides align to TRBD1. This CDR3 region has 15 residues. V trimming: 10 bases; J trimming: 13 bases; junction bases outside the gene matches: 18. Germline assignment: CDR1 MNHEY and CDR2 SMNVEV (reference sequence). The CDR3 DNA reads TGTGCCATCCAGCCAATAGGACAGGGACCCTACCCCCTCCACTTT. Encoded protein: CAIQPIGQGPYPLHF.

This chain links TRBV20-1 with TRBJ2-1; 9 nucleotides agree with TRBD1. In germline, CDR1 is DFQATT, CDR2 SNEGSKA (reference sequence). The CDR3 is made up of 12 amino acids. V lost 5 bases, J lost 6 bases, and 2 bases stayed unmatched. Here the CDR3 reads CSAGTGRNEQFF. CDR3 nucleotide sequence: TGCAGTGCTGGGACAGGGCGCAATGAGCAGTTCTTC.

The V and J genes are TRBV7-2 and TRBJ2-1; D unresolved. This CDR3 is 12 amino acids long. Germline loops: CDR1 SGHTA, CDR2 FQGNSA. V was trimmed by 5 bases and J by 7 bases, leaving 9 bases between them. In DNA form, the CDR3 reads TGTGCCAGCAGCCAAATATTGAATGAGCAGTTCTTC. Translated, it gives CASSQILNEQFF.

This clonotype was counted only a few times. The chain uses TRBV6-2 or TRBV6-3 and TRBJ2-7; 7 bases are a match to TRBD1. The germline CDR1 and CDR2 sequences are MNHEY and SVGEGT. There are 15 residues in the CDR3. Unmatched junction bases numbered 14, after V lost 4 bases and J lost 8 bases. The CDR3 bases are TGTGCCAGCAGTTCCTTGGCAGGGGGAAGGATCAAGCAGTACTTC. This codes for CASSSLAGGRIKQYF.

V usage is TRBV4-2 and J usage is TRBJ1-1; D is unclear. Germline V CDR1 and CDR2: LGHNA, YNFKEQ. This CDR3 has 16 amino acids. V gave up 4 bases and J gave up 1 base, with 16 bases separating them. The CDR3 DNA is TGTGCCAGCAGCCGAGAGATGAAGGGATGGAACACTGAAGCTTTCTTT. It translates to CASSREMKGWNTEAFF.

V usage is TRBV27 and J usage is TRBJ2-2, with TRBD2 matching 10 bases. Looked up from germline, CDR1 is MNHEY and CDR2 is SMNVEV (reference sequence). V was clipped by 6 bases and J by 2 bases; unmatched bases: 12. This CDR3 contains 18 residues. The CDR3 spells CASRPLAGNNRNTGELFF. DNA of the CDR3: TGTGCCAGCAGGCCACTAGCGGGGAATAACCGCAACACCGGGGAGCTGTTTTTT.

The rearrangement links TRBV5-1 to TRBJ2-4; D call uncertain. The DNA end is more similar to TRBJ2-7, so the J call may be wrong. The CDR3 is 12 amino acids. Germline CDR1 and CDR2: SGHRS and YFSETQ. The DNA for the CDR3 is TGCGCCAGCAGCCCAGTACAGAACGAGCAGTACTTC. It yields the protein CASSPVQNEQYF.

A few counts support this clonotype. The V gene is TRBV7-2, the J gene TRBJ2-4, with TRBD1 as a possible D gene (6 bases). TRBJ2-7 explains the end of the DNA better; the J call may be wrong. Germline values: CDR1 SGHTA, CDR2 FQGNSA. The CDR3 contains 14 residues. The CDR3 DNA is TGTGCCAGCAGCGAAGGGGACCCCAGGGGCGAGCAGTACTTC. The encoded protein is CASSEGDPRGEQYF.

The rearrangement joins TRBV20-1 to TRBJ2-1; TRBD1 matches at 8 bases. The germline gives CDR1 DFQATT, CDR2 SNEGSKA (reference sequence). CDR3 length equals 16 residues. V shed 0 bases, J shed 3 bases, and the junction held 7 bases outside the gene matches. The CDR3 here is CSARDPRTGYYNEQFF. DNA for the CDR3: TGCAGTGCTAGAGACCCCCGGACAGGGTACTACAATGAGCAGTTCTTC.

This sequence joins TRBV9 and TRBJ2-4; 9 positions agree with TRBD1. Matching the DNA end better, TRBJ2-5 makes the J call doubtful. The germline gives CDR1 SGDLS, CDR2 YYNGEE. The CDR3 contains 16 residues. CDR3 DNA: TGTGCCAGCAGCGTGAACAGGGGGCGTAGCGAAGAGACCCAGTACTTC. Protein sequence: CASSVNRGRSEETQYF.

This clonotype turned up a few times. This CDR3 is CASSARDSYNSPLHF. Written as DNA, the CDR3 is TGTGCCAGCAGCGCCCGGGACAGCTATAATTCACCCCTCCACTTT. The chain employs TRBV9 and TRBJ1-6, with 7 nucleotides matching TRBD1. Germline V gene data show CDR1 as SGDLS and CDR2 as YYNGEE. This CDR3 spans 15 amino acids. The V and J ends lost 3 bases and 3 bases, in that order; junction bases with no gene match: 3.

This chain links TRBV20-1 with TRBJ1-5, with D tentatively TRBD1 (5 bases). The V end lost 5 bases, the J end lost 3 bases, and 14 bases lay between the germline ends. CDR3 length: 14 amino acids. Per germline, CDR1 DFQATT and CDR2 SNEGSKA (reference sequence). This CDR3 reads CSAHSGRSNQPQHF. Here the CDR3 DNA reads TGCAGTGCTCATTCGGGACGGTCCAATCAGCCCCAGCATTTT.

A few counts support this clonotype. The chain employs TRBV27 and TRBJ1-4; TRBD1 agrees at 9 bases. Germline V gene sequence: CDR1 MNHEY, CDR2 SMNVEV (reference sequence). Losses at the gene ends were 2 bases for V and 7 bases for J; bases not matched to a gene: 5. The CDR3 is 15 residues long. Here the CDR3 reads CASSLGTGLGEKLFF. CDR3 bases: TGTGCCAGCAGTTTAGGGACAGGGCTGGGTGAAAAACTGTTTTTT. Combining the CDR3 with reference TRBV27 and TRBJ1-4 gives the whole variable domain EAQVTQNPRYLITVTGKKLTVTCSQNMNHEYMSWYRQDPGLGLRQIYYSMNVEVTDKGDVPEGYKVSRKEKRNFPLILESPSPNQTSLYFCASSLGTGLGEKLFFGSGTQLSVL.

The table lists this clonotype with a count of one. This chain links TRBV20-1 with TRBJ1-1; 8 bases line up with TRBD1. The CDR3 spans 15 residues. Unmatched junction bases numbered 10, after V lost 5 bases and J lost 2 bases. Germline V gene data show CDR1 as DFQATT and CDR2 as SNEGSKA (reference sequence). The CDR3 protein is CSAHVRDRRNTEAFF. Here the CDR3 DNA reads TGCAGTGCTCACGTCCGGGACAGGCGAAACACTGAAGCTTTCTTT.

The chain employs TRBV20-1 and TRBJ1-5; TRBD1 might be the D (5 bases). The V end lost 1 base, the J end lost 4 bases, and 23 bases lay between the germline ends. Germline V gives CDR1 DFQATT, CDR2 SNEGSKA (reference sequence). The CDR3 loop spans 18 amino acids. The CDR3 sequence is CSARAGTGYQRANQPQHF. The CDR3 coding sequence is TGCAGTGCTAGAGCCGGGACGGGGTATCAAAGGGCGAATCAGCCCCAGCATTTT.

The chain employs TRBV6-2 or TRBV6-3 and TRBJ2-7, with D perhaps given as TRBD1 or TRBD2 (6 bases each). The CDR3 is 17 amino acids. Trimming left V 2 bases short and J 6 bases short, with 23 bases between. Germline CDR1 is MNHEY and CDR2 is SVGEGT. CDR3 DNA: TGTGCCAGCAGTTACGGGAGGTTTGCGTACAGGGACACCGAGCAGTACTTC. This gives the protein CASSYGRFAYRDTEQYF.

This clonotype has a handful of counts. The chain employs TRBV4-3 and TRBJ2-1; 7 bases align to TRBD1. Germline V gives CDR1 LGHNA, CDR2 YSLEER. The V and J ends lost 0 bases and 1 base, in that order; junction bases with no gene match: 12. This CDR3 has 19 amino acids. This CDR3 is CASSQDRGDRVRSYNEQFF. The CDR3 bases are TGCGCCAGCAGCCAAGATCGAGGCGACAGGGTTAGATCCTACAATGAGCAGTTCTTC.

The genes are TRBV20-1 and TRBJ2-7, with TRBD2 identical over 11 bases. Trimming took 7 bases from V and 4 from J; bases not matched to a gene: 12. The CDR3 contains 15 residues. Germline V gene sequence: CDR1 DFQATT, CDR2 SNEGSKA (reference sequence). In DNA, the CDR3 is TGCAGTGTTCAGAGTAGCGGGGGGGCATCTTACGAGCAGTACTTC. It specifies CSVQSSGGASYEQYF.

In its sample, this clonotype was seen once. The chain employs TRBV9 and TRBJ1-4; possible D gene TRBD1, 5 bases. The germline CDR1 and CDR2 sequences are SGDLS and YYNGEE. The ends were cut back, 3 bases at V and 6 bases at J, with 21 bases in the middle. This CDR3 is 17 amino acids long. DNA of the CDR3: TGTGCCAGCAGCGCTAACCGGGGCCGGACAAAAGATGAAAAACTGTTTTTT. Translated, it gives CASSANRGRTKDEKLFF. Using reference TRBV9 and TRBJ1-4 for the parts outside the CDR3, the full variable domain is DSGVTQTPKHLITATGQRVTLRCSPRSGDLSVYWYQQSLDQGLQFLIQYYNGEERAKGNILERFSAQQFPDLHSELNLSSLELGDSALYFCASSANRGRTKDEKLFFGSGTQLSVL.

CDR3 in amino acids: CSARSAGDRNQPQHF. CDR3 in DNA: TGCAGTGCTAGATCAGCAGGGGATCGGAATCAGCCCCAGCATTTT. This rearrangement joins TRBV20-1 to TRBJ1-5; D may be TRBD1 (6 bases). From germline, CDR1 is DFQATT and CDR2 SNEGSKA (reference sequence). V shed 2 bases and J shed 4 bases, with 15 bases lying between them. This CDR3 has 15 amino acids.

This clonotype has only a few counts. The chain links TRBV9 to TRBJ2-1; D uncertain. Germline V gene sequence: CDR1 SGDLS, CDR2 YYNGEE. The CDR3 is 16 residues long. Between the trimmed V and J ends, which lost 3 bases and 0 bases, there was a span of 13 bases. Written as DNA, the CDR3 is TGTGCCAGCAGCGAAGGCGGAACCTCCTCCTACAATGAGCAGTTCTTC. As protein: CASSEGGTSSYNEQFF.

This clonotype has more than one count but fewer than ten. The J gene is TRBJ2-1, the V gene TRBV4-3; D assignment may be TRBD1 or TRBD2 (5 bases each). Germline CDR1 LGHNA, CDR2 YSLEER. Trimming pared 3 bases from V and 0 bases from J, leaving 12 bases between. The CDR3 covers 16 residues. CDR3 amino acids: CASSHEGTASYNEQFF. CDR3 bases: TGCGCCAGCAGCCACGAGGGGACGGCCTCCTACAATGAGCAGTTCTTC.